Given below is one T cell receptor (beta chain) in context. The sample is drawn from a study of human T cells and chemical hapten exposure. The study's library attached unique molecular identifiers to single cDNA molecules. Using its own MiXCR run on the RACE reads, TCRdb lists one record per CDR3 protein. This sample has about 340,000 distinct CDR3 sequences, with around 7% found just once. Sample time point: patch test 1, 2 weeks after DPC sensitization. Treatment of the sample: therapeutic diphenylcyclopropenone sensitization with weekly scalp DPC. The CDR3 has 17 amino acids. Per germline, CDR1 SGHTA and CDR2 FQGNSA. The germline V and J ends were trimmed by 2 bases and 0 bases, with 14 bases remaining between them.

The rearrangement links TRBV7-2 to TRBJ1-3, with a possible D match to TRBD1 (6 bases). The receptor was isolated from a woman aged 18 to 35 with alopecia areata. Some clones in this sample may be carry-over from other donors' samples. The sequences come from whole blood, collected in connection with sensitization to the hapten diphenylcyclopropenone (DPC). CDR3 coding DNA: TGTGCCAGCAGCTTAACGGGACATCAGAGCTCTGGAAACACCATATATTTT. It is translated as CASSLTGHQSSGNTIYF.